Below are 7 T cell receptor beta chains sequenced from a single sample in a study of blood T cell repertoires in COVID-19. The assay was immunoSEQ multiplex PCR, and TCRdb's table has in-frame clones only and misses some. The sample lists tens of thousands of clones; approximately 87% were seen once. Sample: peripheral blood. Receptors were obtained from a human donor with acute or convalescent COVID-19. The donor label of this sample is uncertain.

The chain couples TRBV4-1 to TRBJ1-5; D gene unclear. Germline V gene lookup returns CDR1 MGHRA and CDR2 YSYEKL. The ends were cut back, 0 bases at V and 6 bases at J, with 15 bases in the middle. This CDR3 is 16 amino acids long. The CDR3 is CASSQDDGWAGQPQHF. Written as DNA, the CDR3 is TGCGCCAGCAGCCAAGACGATGGCTGGGCGGGTCAGCCCCAGCATTTT.

The chain links TRBV18 to TRBJ1-4, with TRBD1 matching over 7 bases. The CDR3 runs to 15 residues. Trimming took 4 bases from V and 6 from J; bases not matched to a gene: 8. Germline loops: CDR1 KGHSH, CDR2 LQKENI. The CDR3 DNA reads TGTGCCAGCTCACGCTACACAGGGGAGGATGAAAAACTGTTTTTT. This sequence encodes CASSRYTGEDEKLFF.

The rearrangement uses TRBV24-1 and TRBJ1-1, with D unclear. V was trimmed by 2 bases and J by 4 bases, leaving 10 bases between them. This CDR3 has 14 residues. CDR1 is KGHDR and CDR2 is SFDVKD in the germline V gene. CDR3 coding DNA: TGTGCCACCAGTGATTCGGGGAGGATCACTGAAGCTTTCTTT. Translated, it gives CATSDSGRITEAFF.

This sequence joins TRBV3-1 (or the pseudogene TRBV3-2) and TRBJ2-2, with 7 bases lining up with TRBD1. Germline CDR1 and CDR2: LGHDT and YNNKEL (reference sequence). The J segment lost 1 base and the V segment lost 4 bases, leaving 3 bases of the junction unmatched. This CDR3 region has 15 residues. Here the CDR3 reads CASSPRDRNTGELFF. The CDR3, as DNA: TGTGCCAGCAGCCCCCGGGACAGGAACACCGGGGAGCTGTTTTTT.

The V gene is TRBV12-5, the J gene TRBJ2-5; 12 bases are a match to TRBD2. Trimming cost V 0 bases and J 5 bases; bases outside gene matches: 4. The CDR3 totals 16 residues. CDR1 is LGHNT, CDR2 FRNRAP, per germline. The CDR3 loop reads CASGLVLGTSGETQYF. The DNA of the CDR3 is TGTGCTAGTGGTTTGGTATTGGGGACTAGCGGGGAGACCCAGTACTTC.

The V gene is TRBV18, the J gene TRBJ2-5; no clear D. The CDR3 contains 15 residues. Germline V gives CDR1 KGHSH, CDR2 LQKENI. With 0 bases removed from V and 1 base from J, the gap between germline ends came to 9 bases. The CDR3 nucleotides are TGTGCCAGCTCACCACCCACGGGTTTCCAAGAGACCCAGTACTTC. Translated: CASSPPTGFQETQYF.

The chain uses TRBV20-1 and TRBJ2-5, with D possibly being TRBD2 (6 bases). This CDR3 has 11 amino acids. Trimming cost V 5 bases and J 5 bases, with 9 bases left between them. The V gene's germline CDR1 is DFQATT and CDR2 SNEGSKA (reference sequence). The CDR3 loop reads CSARTMETQYF. Written as DNA, the CDR3 is TGCAGTGCTCGGACTATGGAGACCCAGTACTTC.